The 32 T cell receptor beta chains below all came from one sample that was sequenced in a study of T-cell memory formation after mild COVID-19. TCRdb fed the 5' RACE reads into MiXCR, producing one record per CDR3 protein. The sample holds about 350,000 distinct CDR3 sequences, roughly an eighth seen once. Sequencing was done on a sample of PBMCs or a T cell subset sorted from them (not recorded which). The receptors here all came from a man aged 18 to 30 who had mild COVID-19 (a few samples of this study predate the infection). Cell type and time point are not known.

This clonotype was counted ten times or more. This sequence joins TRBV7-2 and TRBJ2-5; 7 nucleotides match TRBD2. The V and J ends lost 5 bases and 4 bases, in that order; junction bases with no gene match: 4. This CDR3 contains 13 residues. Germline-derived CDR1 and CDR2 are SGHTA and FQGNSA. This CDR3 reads CASSGGGTETQYF. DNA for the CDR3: TGTGCCAGCAGCGGGGGGGGTACAGAGACCCAGTACTTC.

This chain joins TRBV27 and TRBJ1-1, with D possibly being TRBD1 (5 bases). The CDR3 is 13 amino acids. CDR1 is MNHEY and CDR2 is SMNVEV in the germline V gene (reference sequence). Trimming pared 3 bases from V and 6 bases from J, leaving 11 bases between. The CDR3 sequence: CASSLAGPSEAFF. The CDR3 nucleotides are TGTGCCAGCAGTTTGGCAGGGCCGTCTGAAGCTTTCTTT.

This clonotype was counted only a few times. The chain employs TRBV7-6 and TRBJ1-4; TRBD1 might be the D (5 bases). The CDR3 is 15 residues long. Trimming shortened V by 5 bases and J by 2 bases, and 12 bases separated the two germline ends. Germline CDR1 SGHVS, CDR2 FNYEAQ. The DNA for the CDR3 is TGTGCCAGCAGCCCTCCCGGGGCGACTAATGAAAAACTGTTTTTT. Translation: CASSPPGATNEKLFF.

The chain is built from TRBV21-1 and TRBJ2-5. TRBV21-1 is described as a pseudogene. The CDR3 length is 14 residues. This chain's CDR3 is CASSPVGLQETQYF. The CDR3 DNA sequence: TGTGCCAGCAGCCCGGTGGGTCTACAAGAGACCCAGTACTTC.

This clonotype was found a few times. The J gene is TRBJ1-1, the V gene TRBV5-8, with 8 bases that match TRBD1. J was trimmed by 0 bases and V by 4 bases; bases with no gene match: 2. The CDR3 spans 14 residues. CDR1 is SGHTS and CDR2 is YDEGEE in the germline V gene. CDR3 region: CASSPDRVNTEAFF. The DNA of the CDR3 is TGTGCCAGCAGCCCGGACAGGGTGAACACTGAAGCTTTCTTT.

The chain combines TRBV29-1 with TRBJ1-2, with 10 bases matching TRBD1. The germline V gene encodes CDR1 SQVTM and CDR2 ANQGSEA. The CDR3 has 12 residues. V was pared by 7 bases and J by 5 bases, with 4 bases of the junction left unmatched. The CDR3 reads CSGGTGEYGYTF. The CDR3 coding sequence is TGCAGCGGGGGGACAGGGGAATATGGCTACACCTTC.

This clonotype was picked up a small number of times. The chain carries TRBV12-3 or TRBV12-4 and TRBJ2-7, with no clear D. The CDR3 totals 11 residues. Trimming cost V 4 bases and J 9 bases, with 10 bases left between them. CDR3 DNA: TGTGCCAGCAGTTCCCAAGGCCGGCAGTACGTC. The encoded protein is CASSSQGRQYV.

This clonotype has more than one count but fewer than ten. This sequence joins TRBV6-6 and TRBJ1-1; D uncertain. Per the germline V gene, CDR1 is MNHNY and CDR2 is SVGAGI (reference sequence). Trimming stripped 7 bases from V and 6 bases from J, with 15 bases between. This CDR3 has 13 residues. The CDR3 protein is CASMVDEFPEAFF. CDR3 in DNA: TGTGCCAGCATGGTAGACGAGTTCCCTGAAGCTTTCTTT.

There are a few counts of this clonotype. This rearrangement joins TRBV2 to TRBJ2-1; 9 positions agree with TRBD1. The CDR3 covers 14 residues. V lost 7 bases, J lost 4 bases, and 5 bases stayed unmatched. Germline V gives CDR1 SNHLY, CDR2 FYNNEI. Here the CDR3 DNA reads TGTGCCAGCAATGGACAGGGGCCTTACAATGAGCAGTTCTTC. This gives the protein CASNGQGPYNEQFF.

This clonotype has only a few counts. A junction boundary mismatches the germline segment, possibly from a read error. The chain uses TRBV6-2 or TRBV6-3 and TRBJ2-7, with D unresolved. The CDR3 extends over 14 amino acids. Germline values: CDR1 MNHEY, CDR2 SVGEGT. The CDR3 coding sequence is TGTGCCAGCAGTTACGCCCATGCCCACTACGGGCAGTACTTC. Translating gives CASSYAHAHYGQYF.

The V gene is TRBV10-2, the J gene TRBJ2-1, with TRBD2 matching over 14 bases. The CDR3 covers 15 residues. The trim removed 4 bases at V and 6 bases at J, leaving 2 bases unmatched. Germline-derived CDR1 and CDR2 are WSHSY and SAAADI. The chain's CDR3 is CASSGTSGGINEQFF. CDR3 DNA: TGCGCCAGCAGTGGGACTAGCGGGGGGATCAATGAGCAGTTCTTC.

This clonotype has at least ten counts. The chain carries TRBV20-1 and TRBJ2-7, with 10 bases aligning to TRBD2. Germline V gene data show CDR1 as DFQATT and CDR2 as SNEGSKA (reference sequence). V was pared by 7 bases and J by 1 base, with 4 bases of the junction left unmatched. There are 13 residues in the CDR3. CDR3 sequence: CSVAGGRSYEQYV. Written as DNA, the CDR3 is TGCAGTGTAGCGGGGGGAAGGTCCTACGAGCAGTACGTC.

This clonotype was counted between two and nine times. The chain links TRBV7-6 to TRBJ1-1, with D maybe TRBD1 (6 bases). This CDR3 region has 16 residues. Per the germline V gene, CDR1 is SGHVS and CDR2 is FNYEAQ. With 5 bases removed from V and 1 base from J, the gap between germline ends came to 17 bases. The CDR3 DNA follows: TGTGCCAGCAGCCAGCGCATAACAGGGCAGAACACTGAAGCTTTCTTT. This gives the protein CASSQRITGQNTEAFF.

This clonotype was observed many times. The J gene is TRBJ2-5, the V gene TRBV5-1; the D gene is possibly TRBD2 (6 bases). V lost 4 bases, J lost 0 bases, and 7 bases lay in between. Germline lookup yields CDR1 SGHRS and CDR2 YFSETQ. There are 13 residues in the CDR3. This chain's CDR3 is CASSAGYQETQYF. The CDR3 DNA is TGCGCCAGCAGCGCGGGGTACCAAGAGACCCAGTACTTC.

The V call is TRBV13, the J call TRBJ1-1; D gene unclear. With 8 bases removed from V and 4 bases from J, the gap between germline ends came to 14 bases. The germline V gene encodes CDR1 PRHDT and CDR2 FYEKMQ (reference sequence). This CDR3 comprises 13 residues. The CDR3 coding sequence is TGTGCCAGCCGATCGACTCTGGGCACTGAAGCTTTCTTT. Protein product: CASRSTLGTEAFF. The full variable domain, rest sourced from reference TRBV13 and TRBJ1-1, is AAGVIQSPRHLIKEKRETATLKCYPIPRHDTVYWYQQGPGQDPQFLISFYEKMQSDKGSIPDRFSAQQFSDYHSELNMSSLELGDSALYFCASRSTLGTEAFFGQGTRLTVV.

CDR3 in amino acids: CATAGTGGGDTQYF. In nucleotides, the CDR3 is TGTGCCACCGCCGGGACAGGGGGCGGAGATACGCAGTATTTT. This rearrangement joins TRBV24-1 to TRBJ2-3; TRBD1 matches at 12 bases. The V gene's germline CDR1 is KGHDR and CDR2 SFDVKD. This CDR3 comprises 14 residues. The junction had 5 bases not matched to a gene; V was cut back by 9 bases and J by 5 bases.

The CDR3 here is CAWIRIAGNTIYF. CDR3 sequence (DNA): TGTGCCTGGATTCGAATCGCTGGAAACACCATATATTTT. The chain has TRBV30 and TRBJ1-3; D not certain. The germline CDR1 and CDR2 sequences are GTSNPN and SVGIG (reference sequence). V was pared by 4 bases and J by 2 bases, with 9 bases between. This CDR3 spans 13 amino acids.

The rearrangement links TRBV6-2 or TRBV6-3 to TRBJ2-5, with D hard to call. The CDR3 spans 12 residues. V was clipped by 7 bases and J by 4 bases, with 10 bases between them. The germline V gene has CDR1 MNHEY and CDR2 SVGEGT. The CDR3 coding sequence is TGTGCCAGCACTGAGCGAGGAGAGACCCAGTACTTC. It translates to CASTERGETQYF.

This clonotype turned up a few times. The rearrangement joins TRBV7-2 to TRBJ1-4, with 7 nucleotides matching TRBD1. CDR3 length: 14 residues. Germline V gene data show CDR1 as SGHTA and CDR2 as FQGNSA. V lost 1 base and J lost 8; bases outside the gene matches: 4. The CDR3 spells CASSLGQGEEKLFF. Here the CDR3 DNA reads TGTGCCAGCAGCTTAGGGCAGGGGGAGGAAAAACTGTTTTTT.

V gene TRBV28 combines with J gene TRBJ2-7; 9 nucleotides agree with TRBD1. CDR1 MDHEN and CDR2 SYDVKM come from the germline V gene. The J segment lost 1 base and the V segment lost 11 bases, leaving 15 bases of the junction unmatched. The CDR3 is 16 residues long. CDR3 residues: CASRPGQGVGSYEQYV. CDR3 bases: TGTGCCTCACGACCGGGACAGGGTGTGGGTTCCTACGAGCAGTACGTC.

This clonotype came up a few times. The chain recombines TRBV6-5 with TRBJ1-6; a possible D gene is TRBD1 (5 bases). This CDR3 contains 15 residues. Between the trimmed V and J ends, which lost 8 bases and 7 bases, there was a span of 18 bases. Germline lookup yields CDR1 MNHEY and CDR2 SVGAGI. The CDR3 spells CASRGAGIRNSPLHF. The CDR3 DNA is TGTGCCAGCCGAGGGGCGGGGATTCGAAATTCACCCCTCCACTTT.

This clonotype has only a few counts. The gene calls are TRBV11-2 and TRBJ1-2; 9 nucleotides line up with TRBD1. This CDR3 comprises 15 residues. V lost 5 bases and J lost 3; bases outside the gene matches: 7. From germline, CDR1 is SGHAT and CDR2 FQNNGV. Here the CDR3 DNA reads TGTGCCAGCAGCACATCAACAGGGGGCCACTATGGCTACACCTTC. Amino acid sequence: CASSTSTGGHYGYTF.

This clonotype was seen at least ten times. Here the CDR3 DNA reads TGCAGTCTCGGGGACTCAAACATCAATGAGCAGTTCTTC. This codes for CSLGDSNINEQFF. The chain joins TRBV20-1 to TRBJ2-1; D possibly corresponds to TRBD2 (6 bases). Germline V gene data show CDR1 as DFQATT and CDR2 as SNEGSKA (reference sequence). CDR3 length equals 13 residues. Trimming removed 8 bases from V and 6 bases from J, with 17 bases in between.

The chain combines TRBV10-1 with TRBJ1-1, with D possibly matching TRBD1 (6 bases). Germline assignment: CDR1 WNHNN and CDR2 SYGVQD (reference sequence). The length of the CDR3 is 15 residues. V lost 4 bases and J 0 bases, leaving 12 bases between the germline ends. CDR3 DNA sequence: TGCGCCAGCAGTGCCGAGACAGGCCTGAACACTGAAGCTTTCTTT. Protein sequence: CASSAETGLNTEAFF.

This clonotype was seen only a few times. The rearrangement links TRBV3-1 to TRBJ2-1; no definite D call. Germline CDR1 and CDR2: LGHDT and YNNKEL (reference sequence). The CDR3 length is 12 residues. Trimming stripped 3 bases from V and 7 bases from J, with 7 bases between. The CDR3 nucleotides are TGTGCCAGCAGCCACGGGTGGAATGAGCAGTTCTTC. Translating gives CASSHGWNEQFF.

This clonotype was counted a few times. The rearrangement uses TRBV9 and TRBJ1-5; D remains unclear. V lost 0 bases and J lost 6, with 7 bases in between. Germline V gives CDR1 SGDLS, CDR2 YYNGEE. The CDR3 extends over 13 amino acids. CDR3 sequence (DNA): TGTGCCAGCAGCGTAGGGGGAAGTCAGCCCCAGCATTTT. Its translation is CASSVGGSQPQHF.

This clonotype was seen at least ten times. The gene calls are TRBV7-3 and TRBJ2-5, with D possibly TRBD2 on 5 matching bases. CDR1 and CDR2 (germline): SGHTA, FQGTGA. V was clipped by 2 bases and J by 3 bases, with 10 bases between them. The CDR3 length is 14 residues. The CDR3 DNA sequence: TGTGCCAGCAGCTTAGATCGGGGTAAAGAGACCCAGTACTTC. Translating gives CASSLDRGKETQYF.

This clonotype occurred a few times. Here the CDR3 DNA reads TGTGCCAGCAGCTTTTATGGCGCGGTTTCACCCCTCCACTTT. Its protein is CASSFYGAVSPLHF. V gene TRBV7-2 combines with J gene TRBJ1-6; D gene ambiguous. With 3 bases removed from V and 9 bases from J, the gap between germline ends came to 12 bases. Per germline, CDR1 SGHTA and CDR2 FQGNSA. The CDR3 consists of 14 residues.

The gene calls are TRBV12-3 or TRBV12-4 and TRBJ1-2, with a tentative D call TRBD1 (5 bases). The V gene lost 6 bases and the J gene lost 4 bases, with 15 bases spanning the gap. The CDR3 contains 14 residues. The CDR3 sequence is CASSPDSVFYGYTF. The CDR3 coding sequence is TGTGCCAGCAGCCCCGACAGCGTATTCTATGGCTACACCTTC.

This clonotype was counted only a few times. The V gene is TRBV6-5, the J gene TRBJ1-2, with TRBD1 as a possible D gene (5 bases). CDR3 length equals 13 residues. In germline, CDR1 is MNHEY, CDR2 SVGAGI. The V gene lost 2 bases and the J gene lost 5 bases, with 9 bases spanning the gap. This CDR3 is CASSYVRAYGYTF. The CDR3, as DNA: TGTGCCAGCAGTTACGTCAGGGCGTATGGCTACACCTTC.

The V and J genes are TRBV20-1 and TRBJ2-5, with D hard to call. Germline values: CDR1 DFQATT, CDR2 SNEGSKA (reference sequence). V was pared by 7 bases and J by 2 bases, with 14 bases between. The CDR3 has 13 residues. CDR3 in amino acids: CSGGTDFQETQYF. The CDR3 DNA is TGCAGTGGCGGTACCGATTTTCAAGAGACCCAGTACTTC.

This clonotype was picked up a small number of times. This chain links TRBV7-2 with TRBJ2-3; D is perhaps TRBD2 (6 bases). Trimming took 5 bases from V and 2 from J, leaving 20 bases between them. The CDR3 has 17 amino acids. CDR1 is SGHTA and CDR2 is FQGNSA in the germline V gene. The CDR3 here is CASSLRQAGPDTDTQYF. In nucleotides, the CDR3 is TGTGCCAGCAGCCTCCGGCAGGCGGGGCCCGACACAGATACGCAGTATTTT.